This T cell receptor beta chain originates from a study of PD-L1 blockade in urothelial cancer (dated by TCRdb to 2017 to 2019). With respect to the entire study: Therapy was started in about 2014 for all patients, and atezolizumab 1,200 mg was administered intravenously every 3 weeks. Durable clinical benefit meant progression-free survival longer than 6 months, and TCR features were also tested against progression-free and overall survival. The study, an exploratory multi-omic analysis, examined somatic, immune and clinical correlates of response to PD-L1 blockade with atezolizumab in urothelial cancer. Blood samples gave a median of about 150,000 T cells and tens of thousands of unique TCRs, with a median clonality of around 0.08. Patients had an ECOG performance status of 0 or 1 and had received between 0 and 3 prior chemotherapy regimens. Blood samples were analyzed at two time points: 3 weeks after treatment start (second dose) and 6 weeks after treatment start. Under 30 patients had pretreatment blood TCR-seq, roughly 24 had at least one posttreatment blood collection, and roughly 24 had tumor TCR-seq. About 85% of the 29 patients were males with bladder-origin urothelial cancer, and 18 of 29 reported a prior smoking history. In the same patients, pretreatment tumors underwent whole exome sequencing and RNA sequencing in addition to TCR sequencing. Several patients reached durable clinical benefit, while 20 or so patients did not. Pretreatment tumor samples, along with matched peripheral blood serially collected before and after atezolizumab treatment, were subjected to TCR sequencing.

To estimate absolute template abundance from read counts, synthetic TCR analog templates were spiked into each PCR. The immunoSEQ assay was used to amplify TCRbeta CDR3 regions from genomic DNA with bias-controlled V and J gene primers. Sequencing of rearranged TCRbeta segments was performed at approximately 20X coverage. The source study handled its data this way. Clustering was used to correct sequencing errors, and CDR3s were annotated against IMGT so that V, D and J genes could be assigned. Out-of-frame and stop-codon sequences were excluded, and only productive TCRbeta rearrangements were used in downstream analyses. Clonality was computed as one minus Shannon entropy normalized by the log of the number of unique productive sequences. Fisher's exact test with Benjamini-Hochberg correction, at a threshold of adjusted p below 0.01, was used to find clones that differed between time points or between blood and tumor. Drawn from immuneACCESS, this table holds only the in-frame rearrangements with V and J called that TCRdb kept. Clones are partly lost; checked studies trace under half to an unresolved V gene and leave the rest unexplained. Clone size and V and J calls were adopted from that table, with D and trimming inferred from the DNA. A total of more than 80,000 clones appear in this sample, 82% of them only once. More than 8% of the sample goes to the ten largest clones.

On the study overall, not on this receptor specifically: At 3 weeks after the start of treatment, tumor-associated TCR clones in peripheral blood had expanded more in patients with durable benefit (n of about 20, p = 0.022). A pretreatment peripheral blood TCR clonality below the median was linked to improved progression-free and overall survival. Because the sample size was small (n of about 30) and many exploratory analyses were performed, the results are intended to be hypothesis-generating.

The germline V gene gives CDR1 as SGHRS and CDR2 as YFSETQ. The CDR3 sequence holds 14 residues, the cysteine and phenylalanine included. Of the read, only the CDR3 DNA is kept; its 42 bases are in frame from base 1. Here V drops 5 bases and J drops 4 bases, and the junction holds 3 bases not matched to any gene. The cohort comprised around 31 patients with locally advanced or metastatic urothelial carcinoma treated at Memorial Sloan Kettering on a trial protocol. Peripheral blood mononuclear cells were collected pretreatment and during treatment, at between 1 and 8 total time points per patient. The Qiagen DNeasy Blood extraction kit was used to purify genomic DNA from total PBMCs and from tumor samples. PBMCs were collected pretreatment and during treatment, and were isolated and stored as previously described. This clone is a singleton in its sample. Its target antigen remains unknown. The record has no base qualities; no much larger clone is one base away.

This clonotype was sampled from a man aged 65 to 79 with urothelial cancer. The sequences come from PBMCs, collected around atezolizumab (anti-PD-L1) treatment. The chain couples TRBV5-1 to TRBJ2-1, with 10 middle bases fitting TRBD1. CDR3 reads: CASRAGQGYNEQFF. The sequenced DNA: TGCGCCAGCAGGGCGGGACAGGGGTACAATGAGCAGTTCTTC. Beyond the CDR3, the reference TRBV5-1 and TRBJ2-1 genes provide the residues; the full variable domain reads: KAGVTQTPRYLIKTRGQQVTLSCSPISGHRSVSWYQQTPGQGLQFLFEYFSETQRNKGNFPGRFSGRQFSNSRSEMNVSTLELGDSALYLCASRAGQGYNEQFFGPGTRLTVL.